The 23 T cell receptor beta chains below come from one sample, sequenced in a study of T cells in Graves' hyperthyroidism and ophthalmopathy. Amplification of TCR beta CDR3 regions was performed using RNA transcripts as template. First-round RT-PCR of the TCR CDR3 relied on the HTBI primer set. TCRdb used MiXCR to reprocess the multiplex PCR reads, holding one entry per CDR3 protein. The data show over 500,000 distinct CDR3 sequences, around 15% seen once. The sequencing sample was made of blood. The source of these receptors is a woman aged 35 to 49 with Graves' hyperthyroidism.

This clonotype was seen many times. The rearrangement uses TRBV18 and TRBJ2-7; 7 nucleotides align to TRBD2. Germline assignment: CDR1 KGHSH and CDR2 LQKENI. The V and J ends lost 0 bases and 4 bases, in that order; junction bases with no gene match: 3. The CDR3 totals 14 residues. The CDR3 loop is CASSPPGLYYEQYF. The CDR3 DNA is TGTGCCAGCTCACCACCGGGACTATATTACGAGCAGTACTTC.

This clonotype was seen a few times. The rearrangement joins TRBV28 to TRBJ1-5; D is perhaps TRBD1 (6 bases). The CDR3 is 15 amino acids. CDR1 and CDR2 (germline): MDHEN, SYDVKM. V gave up 7 bases and J gave up 6 bases, with 19 bases separating them. The CDR3 protein is CASTGSGRGGQPQHF. In nucleotides, the CDR3 is TGTGCCAGCACCGGGTCCGGGAGAGGGGGTCAGCCCCAGCATTTT.

This chain connects TRBV7-9 to TRBJ2-1, with 12 bases identical to TRBD2. This CDR3 comprises 16 residues. V shed 7 bases, J shed 7 bases, and the junction held 11 bases outside the gene matches. CDR1 and CDR2 from the germline V gene are SEHNR and FQNEAQ (reference sequence). CDR3 nucleotide sequence: TGTGCCAGCATCTCAAGTGGGCTAGCGGGAGGGAATGAGCAGTTCTTC. This sequence encodes CASISSGLAGGNEQFF.

The chain's CDR3 is CASSPRTSGMAYNEQFF. The CDR3 DNA sequence: TGTGCCAGCAGTCCACGAACTAGCGGGATGGCCTACAATGAGCAGTTCTTC. V usage is TRBV2 and J usage is TRBJ2-1, with 10 bases fitting TRBD2. With 5 bases clipped from V and 2 bases from J, the junction kept 9 bases outside the gene matches. This CDR3 has 17 amino acids. The germline CDR1 and CDR2 sequences are SNHLY and FYNNEI.

This clonotype was seen repeatedly, ten times or more. The V gene is TRBV20-1, the J gene TRBJ2-7; 7 positions match TRBD2. V shed 3 bases, J shed 2 bases, and the junction held 10 bases outside the gene matches. This CDR3 comprises 15 residues. Germline values: CDR1 DFQATT, CDR2 SNEGSKA (reference sequence). Written as DNA, the CDR3 is TGCAGTGCTAGTTCATCCAGCGGGGATACCTACGAGCAGTACTTC. It is translated as CSASSSSGDTYEQYF.

Ten or more counts support this clonotype. The chain has TRBV24-1 and TRBJ1-1, with TRBD1 matching 9 bases. The CDR3 has 12 residues. The germline V gene encodes CDR1 KGHDR and CDR2 SFDVKD. With 9 bases clipped from V and 3 bases from J, the junction kept 1 base outside the gene matches. CDR3 bases: TGTGCCACCGGGGACAGGGACACTGAAGCTTTCTTT. Residues: CATGDRDTEAFF.

This clonotype showed up just a few times. The chain is built from TRBV7-2 and TRBJ1-5; D not resolved. The CDR3 runs to 18 residues. V was clipped by 5 bases and J by 0 bases, with 20 bases between them. Germline V gene lookup returns CDR1 SGHTA and CDR2 FQGNSA. The DNA for the CDR3 is TGTGCCAGCAGCGGGGAACCCCGGACGCCGAATAGCAATCAGCCCCAGCATTTT. Protein: CASSGEPRTPNSNQPQHF.

This clonotype was picked up a small number of times. The J gene is TRBJ2-2, the V gene TRBV10-2; D ambiguous. Germline CDR1 WSHSY, CDR2 SAAADI. V was cut by 6 bases and J by 8 bases, with 16 bases left in between. The CDR3 consists of 14 residues. The chain's CDR3 is CASRPRTSGGELFF. The CDR3 coding sequence is TGCGCCAGCAGGCCCCGGACGTCGGGTGGGGAGCTGTTTTTT.

V gene TRBV5-1 combines with J gene TRBJ2-2; TRBD2 matches at 8 bases. Germline loops: CDR1 SGHRS, CDR2 YFSETQ. After removal of 0 bases from V and 3 bases from J, the junction contained 1 base not matched to a gene. CDR3 size: 15 residues. This CDR3 reads CASSLAGRDTGELFF. Written as DNA, the CDR3 is TGCGCCAGCAGCTTGGCCGGGAGGGACACCGGGGAGCTGTTTTTT.

V is TRBV10-1 and J is TRBJ2-5; no reliable D call. Per germline, CDR1 WNHNN and CDR2 SYGVQD (reference sequence). V dropped 2 bases and J dropped 2 bases, with 12 bases sitting between them. CDR3 length: 15 amino acids. CDR3 region: CASSEDRAGQETQYF. The CDR3 region has the DNA TGCGCCAGCAGTGAGGATAGGGCCGGACAAGAGACCCAGTACTTC.

Notes on this clonotype: A much larger clone sits a single nucleotide away, making a read error possible. V is TRBV2 and J is TRBJ2-3; a weak D match, TRBD2 (5 bases). This CDR3 comprises 15 residues. Germline V gives CDR1 SNHLY, CDR2 FYNNEI. CDR3 loop: CTSSPFRLSTDTQYF. The DNA of the CDR3 is TGTACCAGCAGTCCGTTTAGACTAAGCACAGATACGCAGTATTTT.

CDR3 in DNA: TGTGCCAGCAGTCCCCGACAGGGACCCCACTTTGGTTTCGGTGAGCAGTACTTC. Protein sequence: CASSPRQGPHFGFGEQYF. The V gene is TRBV6-5, the J gene TRBJ2-7; 7 bases map to TRBD1. The CDR3 is 18 residues long. The V segment lost 5 bases and the J segment 7 bases; nucleotides outside the gene matches: 23. Germline CDR1 and CDR2: MNHEY and SVGAGI.

The chain is built from TRBV6-2 or TRBV6-3 and TRBJ1-2; 9 positions agree with TRBD1. The CDR3 contains 13 residues. Trimming took 4 bases from V and 7 from J; bases not matched to a gene: 4. CDR1 MNHEY and CDR2 SVGEGT come from the germline V gene. The CDR3 DNA sequence: TGTGCCAGCAGTTTGACAGGGGGAAGTGGCTACACCTTC. It codes for CASSLTGGSGYTF.

This clonotype was recorded a few times. This chain connects TRBV20-1 to TRBJ2-7; TRBD2 matches at 10 bases. The CDR3 length is 15 residues. The ends lost 0 bases at V and 6 bases at J; junction bases unmatched: 8. Germline V gene data show CDR1 as DFQATT and CDR2 as SNEGSKA (reference sequence). The CDR3 DNA sequence: TGCAGTGCTAGAGATTTGGCTAGCGGGAGTGGCGAGCAGTACTTC. Translating it yields CSARDLASGSGEQYF.

This clonotype was counted many times. The rearrangement joins TRBV10-3 to TRBJ1-1; 8 nucleotides line up with TRBD1. CDR3 length equals 14 residues. Germline CDR1 reads ENHRY; CDR2 reads SYGVKD. V trimming: 3 bases; J trimming: 3 bases; junction bases outside the gene matches: 3. The CDR3 DNA reads TGTGCCATCAGTGAAGGCAGGGGGCACACTGAAGCTTTCTTT. Protein: CAISEGRGHTEAFF.

This clonotype was observed at least ten times. J is TRBJ2-3 and V is TRBV28; 7 bases align to TRBD1. Per the germline V gene, CDR1 is MDHEN and CDR2 is SYDVKM. This CDR3 is 16 amino acids long. The junction had 7 bases not matched to a gene; V was cut back by 3 bases and J by 1 base. The CDR3 DNA sequence: TGTGCCAGCAGTTTCGAGGGGGCGTGGGGCACAGATACGCAGTATTTT. Translation gives CASSFEGAWGTDTQYF. The full variable domain, its missing parts supplied by reference TRBV28 and TRBJ2-3, is DVKVTQSSRYLVKRTGEKVFLECVQDMDHENMFWYRQDPGLGLRLIYFSYDVKMKEKGDIPEGYSVSREKKERFSLILESASTNQTSMYLCASSFEGAWGTDTQYFGPGTRLTVL.

The sample holds many counts of this clonotype. The rearrangement links TRBV11-2 to TRBJ2-1; no firm D call. The CDR3 totals 16 residues. The germline V and J ends were trimmed by 2 bases and 0 bases, with 11 bases remaining between them. Germline V CDR1 and CDR2: SGHAT, FQNNGV. CDR3 nucleotides: TGTGCCAGCAGCTTATTTTCGCAGAGCTCCTACAATGAGCAGTTCTTC. It is translated as CASSLFSQSSYNEQFF.

Only a few counts were recorded for this clonotype. The chain is built from TRBV7-9 and TRBJ1-4; 9 bases line up with TRBD1. This CDR3 is built from 16 residues. J was trimmed by 5 bases and V by 0 bases; bases with no gene match: 4. In germline, CDR1 is SEHNR, CDR2 FQNEAQ (reference sequence). CDR3: CASSLAAGTGNEKLFF. The CDR3 coding sequence is TGTGCCAGCAGCTTAGCGGCCGGGACAGGGAATGAAAAACTGTTTTTT. The entire variable domain, with the rest obtained from reference TRBV7-9 and TRBJ1-4, is as follows: DTGVSQNPRHKITKRGQNVTFRCDPISEHNRLYWYRQTLGQGPEFLTYFQNEAQLEKSRLLSDRFSAERPKGSFSTLEIQRTEQGDSAMYLCASSLAAGTGNEKLFFGSGTQLSVL.

There are many counts of this clonotype. V is TRBV28 and J is TRBJ2-3; unclear D gene. Germline assignment: CDR1 MDHEN and CDR2 SYDVKM. The CDR3 runs 14 residues. V lost 6 bases, J lost 3 bases, and 13 bases lay in between. CDR3 coding DNA: TGTGCCAGCAGAGGGCGGCCCCTGACAGATACGCAGTATTTT. It yields the protein CASRGRPLTDTQYF.

The chain's CDR3 is CASSKRQEKTEAFF. CDR3 in DNA: TGTGCCAGTAGTAAAAGACAGGAGAAAACTGAAGCTTTCTTT. The V call is TRBV19, the J call TRBJ1-1; D may be TRBD1 (6 bases). Deletions cut 4 bases from V and 5 bases from J, with 14 bases between. Looked up from germline, CDR1 is LNHDA and CDR2 is SQIVND (reference sequence). The CDR3 has 14 residues.

This chain connects TRBV7-2 to TRBJ2-7; possible D gene TRBD2, 7 bases. Trimming shortened V by 10 bases and J by 4 bases, and 17 bases separated the two germline ends. The CDR3 runs to 13 residues. Germline CDR1 SGHTA, CDR2 FQGNSA. The CDR3 DNA reads TGTGCCACCAGGCCCGGGGGGCCGTACGAGCAGTACTTC. Its protein is CATRPGGPYEQYF.

This clonotype was observed a few times. The V and J genes are TRBV20-1 and TRBJ2-7; 7 nucleotides agree with TRBD2. Per the germline V gene, CDR1 is DFQATT and CDR2 is SNEGSKA (reference sequence). J lost 0 bases, V lost 2 bases, and 7 bases had no gene match. The CDR3 spans 15 residues. This CDR3 is CSARPSGGSSYEQYF. The CDR3 coding sequence is TGCAGTGCTAGACCCTCGGGCGGGAGCTCCTACGAGCAGTACTTC.

This clonotype came up many times. J is TRBJ2-1 and V is TRBV12-3 or TRBV12-4; 11 bases are a match to TRBD2. The CDR3 is 19 amino acids. V lost 8 bases to trimming and J lost 5 bases; unmatched junction nucleotides: 20. CDR3 in amino acids: CASLSMGLAVQRRDNEQFF. The CDR3 DNA is TGTGCCAGCCTTTCCATGGGACTAGCGGTCCAAAGAAGAGACAATGAGCAGTTCTTC.